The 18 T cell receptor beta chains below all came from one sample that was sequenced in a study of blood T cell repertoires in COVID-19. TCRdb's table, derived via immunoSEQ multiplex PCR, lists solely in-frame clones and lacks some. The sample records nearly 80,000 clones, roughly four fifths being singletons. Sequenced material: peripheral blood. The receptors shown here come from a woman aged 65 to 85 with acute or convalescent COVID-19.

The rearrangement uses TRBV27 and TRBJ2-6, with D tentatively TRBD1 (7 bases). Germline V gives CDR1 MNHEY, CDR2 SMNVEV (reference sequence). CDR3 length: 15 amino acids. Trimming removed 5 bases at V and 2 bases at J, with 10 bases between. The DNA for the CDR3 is TGTGCCAGCAGTCCAGGGGGGCCTGGGGCCAACGTCCTGACTTTC. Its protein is CASSPGGPGANVLTF.

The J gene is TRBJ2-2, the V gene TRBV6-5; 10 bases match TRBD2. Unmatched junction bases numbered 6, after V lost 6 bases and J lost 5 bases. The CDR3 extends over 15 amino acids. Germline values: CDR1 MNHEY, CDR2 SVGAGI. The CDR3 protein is CASRSSGRVTGELFF. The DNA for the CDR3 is TGTGCCAGCAGATCCAGCGGGAGGGTTACCGGGGAGCTGTTTTTT.

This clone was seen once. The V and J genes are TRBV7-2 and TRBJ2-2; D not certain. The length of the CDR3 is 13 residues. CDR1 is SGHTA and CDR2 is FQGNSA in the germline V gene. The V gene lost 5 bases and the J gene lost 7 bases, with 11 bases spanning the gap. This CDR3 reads CASSHNFRGELFF. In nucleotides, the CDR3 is TGTGCCAGCAGCCACAATTTCCGCGGGGAGCTGTTTTTT.

CDR3 region: CASRQGSIGEQFF. CDR3 nucleotides: TGTGCCAGTAGACAGGGGAGCATCGGTGAGCAGTTCTTC. The J gene is TRBJ2-1, the V gene TRBV19; the match to TRBD1 covers 7 bases. There are 13 residues in the CDR3. V was pared by 6 bases and J by 9 bases, with 8 bases of the junction left unmatched. The germline V gene has CDR1 LNHDA and CDR2 SQIVND (reference sequence).

The CDR3 sequence: CASSQEKKGLEMVNEQFF. The CDR3, as DNA: TGTGCCAGCAGCCAGGAGAAGAAGGGACTAGAGATGGTCAATGAGCAGTTCTTC. The V call is TRBV4-2, the J call TRBJ2-1; 8 bases match TRBD2. Germline V gives CDR1 LGHNA, CDR2 YNFKEQ. The CDR3 has 18 amino acids. Trimming removed 3 bases from V and 6 bases from J; junction bases left unmatched: 16.

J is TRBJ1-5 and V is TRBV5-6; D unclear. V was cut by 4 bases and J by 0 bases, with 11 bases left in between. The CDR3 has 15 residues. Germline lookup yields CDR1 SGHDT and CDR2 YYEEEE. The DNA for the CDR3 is TGTGCCAGCAGCCCGAGGCGGGATAGCAATCAGCCCCAGCATTTT. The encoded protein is CASSPRRDSNQPQHF.

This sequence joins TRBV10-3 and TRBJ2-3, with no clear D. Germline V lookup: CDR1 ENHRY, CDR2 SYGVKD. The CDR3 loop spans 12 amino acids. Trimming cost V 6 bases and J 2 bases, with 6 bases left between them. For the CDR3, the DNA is TGTGCCATCAGCTCGTACACAGATACGCAGTATTTT. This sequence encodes CAISSYTDTQYF.

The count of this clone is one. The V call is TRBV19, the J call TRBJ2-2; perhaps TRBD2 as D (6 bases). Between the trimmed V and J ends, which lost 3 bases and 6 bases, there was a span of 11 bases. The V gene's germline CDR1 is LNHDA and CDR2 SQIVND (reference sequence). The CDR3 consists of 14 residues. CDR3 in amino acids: CASSMISGAGELFF. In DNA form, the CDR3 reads TGTGCCAGTAGTATGATATCGGGAGCCGGGGAGCTGTTTTTT. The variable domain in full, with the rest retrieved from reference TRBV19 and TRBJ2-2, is DGGITQSPKYLFRKEGQNVTLSCEQNLNHDAMYWYRQDPGQGLRLIYYSQIVNDFQKGDIAEGYSVSREKKESFPLTVTSAQKNPTAFYLCASSMISGAGELFFGEGSRLTVL.

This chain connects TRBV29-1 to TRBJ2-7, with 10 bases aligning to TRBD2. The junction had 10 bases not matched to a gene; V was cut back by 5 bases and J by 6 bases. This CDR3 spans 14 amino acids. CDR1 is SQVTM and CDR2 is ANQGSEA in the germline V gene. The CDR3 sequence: CSVNPSGRTGEQYF. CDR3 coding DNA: TGCAGCGTTAACCCTAGCGGGAGAACTGGCGAGCAGTACTTC.

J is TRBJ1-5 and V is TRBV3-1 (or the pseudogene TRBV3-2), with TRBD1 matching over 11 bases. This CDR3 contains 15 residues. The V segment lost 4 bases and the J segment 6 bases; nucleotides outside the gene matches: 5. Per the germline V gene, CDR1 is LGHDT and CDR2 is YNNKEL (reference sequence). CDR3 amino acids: CASSRGQGGFQPQHF. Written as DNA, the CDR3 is TGTGCCAGCAGCCGGGGACAGGGGGGATTTCAGCCCCAGCATTTT.

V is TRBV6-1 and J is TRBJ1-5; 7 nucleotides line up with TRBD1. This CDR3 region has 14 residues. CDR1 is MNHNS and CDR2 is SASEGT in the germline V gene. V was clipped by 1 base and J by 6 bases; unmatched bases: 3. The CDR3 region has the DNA TGTGCCAGCAGTGAAGGACAGGGCGCTCAGCCCCAGCATTTT. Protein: CASSEGQGAQPQHF.

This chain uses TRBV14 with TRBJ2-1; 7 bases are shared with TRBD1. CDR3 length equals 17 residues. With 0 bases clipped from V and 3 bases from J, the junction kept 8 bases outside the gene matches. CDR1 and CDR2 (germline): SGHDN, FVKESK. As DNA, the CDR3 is TGTGCCAGCAGCCAAGAAAGGGGGCAGGGGCTCTACAATGAGCAGTTCTTC. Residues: CASSQERGQGLYNEQFF.

CDR3 sequence: CASSLGDSSNQPQHF. Here the CDR3 DNA reads TGTGCCAGCAGCTTGGGTGACAGTAGCAATCAGCCCCAGCATTTT. J is TRBJ1-5 and V is TRBV5-8, with D perhaps TRBD1 (5 bases). This CDR3 spans 15 amino acids. V lost 0 bases to trimming and J lost 0 bases, with 7 bases between them. Germline V lookup: CDR1 SGHTS, CDR2 YDEGEE.

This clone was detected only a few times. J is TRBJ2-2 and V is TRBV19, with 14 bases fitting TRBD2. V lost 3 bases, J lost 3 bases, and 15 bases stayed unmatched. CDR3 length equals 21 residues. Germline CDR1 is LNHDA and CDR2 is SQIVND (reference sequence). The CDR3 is CASSILFFGTSGSRDTGELFF. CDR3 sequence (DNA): TGTGCCAGTAGTATCTTGTTCTTCGGGACTAGCGGGAGTCGAGACACCGGGGAGCTGTTTTTT.

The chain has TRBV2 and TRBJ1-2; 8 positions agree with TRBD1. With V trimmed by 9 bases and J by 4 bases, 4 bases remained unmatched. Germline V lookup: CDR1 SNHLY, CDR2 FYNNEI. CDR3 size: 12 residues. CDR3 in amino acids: CASGQGGYGYTF. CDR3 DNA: TGTGCCAGTGGACAGGGTGGCTATGGCTACACCTTC.

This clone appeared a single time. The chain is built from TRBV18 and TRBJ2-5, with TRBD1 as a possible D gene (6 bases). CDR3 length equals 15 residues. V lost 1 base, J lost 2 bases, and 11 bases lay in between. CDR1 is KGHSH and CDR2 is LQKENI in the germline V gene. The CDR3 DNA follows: TGTGCCAGCTCACCACAGTTCGACAGGCAAGAGACCCAGTACTTC. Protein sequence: CASSPQFDRQETQYF.

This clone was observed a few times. The CDR3 loop is CASGFSGAYEQYF. The CDR3, as DNA: TGTGCTAGTGGTTTTAGCGGAGCCTACGAGCAGTACTTC. The chain joins TRBV12-5 to TRBJ2-7, with D possibly TRBD2 on 6 matching bases. Trimming removed 3 bases from V and 2 bases from J, with 8 bases in between. Germline lookup yields CDR1 LGHNT and CDR2 FRNRAP. This CDR3 region has 13 residues.

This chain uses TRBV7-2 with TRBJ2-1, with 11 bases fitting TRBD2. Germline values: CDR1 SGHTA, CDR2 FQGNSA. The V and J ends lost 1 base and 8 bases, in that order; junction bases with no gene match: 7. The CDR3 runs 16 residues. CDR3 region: CASSLGWLAGGYEQFF. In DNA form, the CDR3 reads TGTGCCAGCAGCTTAGGATGGCTAGCGGGAGGCTATGAGCAGTTCTTC. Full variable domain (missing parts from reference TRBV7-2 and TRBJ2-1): GAGVSQSPSNKVTEKGKDVELRCDPISGHTALYWYRQSLGQGLEFLIYFQGNSAPDKSGLPSDRFSAERTGGSVSTLTIQRTQQEDSAVYLCASSLGWLAGGYEQFFGPGTRLTVL.